Listed here is a single T cell receptor (beta chain). Its matching antigen is unknown. Isolation yielded PBMCs, at least 6.5 million per sample, in every case. Germline V gives CDR1 MNHEY, CDR2 SVGEGT. CDR3 length: 18 residues. This sample was included in a study of blood T cells in healthy people across ages. A sample-barcoded 5' primer and a J-beta primer mix were used in a second PCR of roughly 6 to 11 cycles. Every cDNA molecule carried a tag from a template-switch adaptor bearing 12 random nucleotides. TCRdb ran MiXCR on the 5' RACE reads and lists one entry per CDR3 protein. The data contain about 570,000 distinct CDR3 sequences, 25% to 30% of them singletons. Study-wide results and caveats: For the donors, CMV status was unknown and possibly confounded expanded clonotype changes.

The clonotype originates from a woman between 65 and 79 years old in good health. Sequenced material: blood. This rearrangement joins TRBV6-2 or TRBV6-3 to TRBJ2-5; 9 positions agree with TRBD2. The last part of the DNA fits TRBJ2-1 better; the J call may be wrong. CDR3 sequence reads: CASSYSEASGAAVDEQFF. CDR3 nucleotides: TGTGCCAGCAGTTACTCCGAAGCTAGCGGGGCAGCTGTGGATGAGCAGTTCTTC.